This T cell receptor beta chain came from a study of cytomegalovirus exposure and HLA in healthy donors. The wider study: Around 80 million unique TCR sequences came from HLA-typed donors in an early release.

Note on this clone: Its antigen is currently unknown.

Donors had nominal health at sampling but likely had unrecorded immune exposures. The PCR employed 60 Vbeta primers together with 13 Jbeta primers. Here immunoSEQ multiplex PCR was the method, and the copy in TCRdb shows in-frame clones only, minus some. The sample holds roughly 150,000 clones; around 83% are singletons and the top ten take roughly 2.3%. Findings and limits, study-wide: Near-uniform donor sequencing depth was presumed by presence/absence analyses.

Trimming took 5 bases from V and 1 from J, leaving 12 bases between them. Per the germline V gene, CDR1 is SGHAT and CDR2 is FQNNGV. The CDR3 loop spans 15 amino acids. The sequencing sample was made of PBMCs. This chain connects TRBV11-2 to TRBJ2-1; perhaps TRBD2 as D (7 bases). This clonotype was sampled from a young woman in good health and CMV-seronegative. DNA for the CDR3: TGTGCCAGCAGCCGGGGGGCCGGGTCCTACAATGAGCAGTTCTTC. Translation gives CASSRGAGSYNEQFF. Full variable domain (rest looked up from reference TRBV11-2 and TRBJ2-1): EAGVAQSPRYKIIEKRQSVAFWCNPISGHATLYWYQQILGQGPKLLIQFQNNGVVDDSQLPKDRFSAERLKGVDSTLKIQPAKLEDSAVYLCASSRGAGSYNEQFFGPGTRLTVL.